The next 26 T cell receptor beta chains were all read from a single sample in a study of blood T cell repertoires in COVID-19. Data came from immunoSEQ multiplex PCR; TCRdb stores just in-frame clones and leaves some out. The repertoire holds 100,000 to 150,000 clones, with 74% as singletons. Sequenced sample: peripheral blood. These receptors originate from a man aged 55-75 years with acute or convalescent COVID-19.

The chain combines TRBV5-6 with TRBJ2-2; D possibly corresponds to TRBD2 (6 bases). Trimming stripped 3 bases from V and 5 bases from J, with 11 bases between. CDR3 length: 14 residues. Germline V gene data show CDR1 as SGHDT and CDR2 as YYEEEE. CDR3 loop: CASSSEGWTGELFF. In DNA form, the CDR3 reads TGTGCCAGCAGCTCGGAGGGTTGGACCGGGGAGCTGTTTTTT.

The chain is built from TRBV28 and TRBJ2-7; possible D gene TRBD2, 5 bases. V was trimmed by 8 bases and J by 3 bases, leaving 17 bases between them. The CDR3 length is 14 residues. CDR1 MDHEN and CDR2 SYDVKM come from the germline V gene. The CDR3 is CASGPDYRNYEQYF. DNA of the CDR3: TGTGCCAGCGGACCAGACTACCGGAACTACGAGCAGTACTTC.

V usage is TRBV5-6 and J usage is TRBJ1-2, with 8 nucleotides matching TRBD1. The germline gives CDR1 SGHDT, CDR2 YYEEEE. Losses at the gene ends were 4 bases for V and 5 bases for J; bases not matched to a gene: 10. This CDR3 has 15 residues. The CDR3 loop reads CASSGRTGQAYGYTF. CDR3 in DNA: TGTGCCAGCAGCGGACGGACAGGGCAGGCGTATGGCTACACCTTC.

This clone was seen a handful of times. The genes are TRBV19 and TRBJ1-6; the match to TRBD1 covers 9 bases. The V gene end was trimmed by 7 bases and the J gene end by 8 bases; junction bases not matched to a gene: 3. The CDR3 loop spans 13 amino acids. The germline V gene encodes CDR1 LNHDA and CDR2 SQIVND (reference sequence). For the CDR3, the DNA is TGTGCCAGTAAGGGACAGGGTGATTCACCCCTCCACTTT. It translates to CASKGQGDSPLHF. Using reference TRBV19 and TRBJ1-6 for the parts outside the CDR3, the full variable domain is DGGITQSPKYLFRKEGQNVTLSCEQNLNHDAMYWYRQDPGQGLRLIYYSQIVNDFQKGDIAEGYSVSREKKESFPLTVTSAQKNPTAFYLCASKGQGDSPLHFGNGTRLTVT.

This clone counts as medium-sized. V usage is TRBV30 and J usage is TRBJ1-5, with 9 positions matching TRBD1. Germline CDR1 GTSNPN, CDR2 SVGIG (reference sequence). The CDR3 covers 14 residues. V gave up 5 bases and J gave up 0 bases; unmatched junction bases: 2. The CDR3 region has the DNA TGTGCCTGGGGGACAGGGAATAGCAATCAGCCCCAGCATTTT. It encodes CAWGTGNSNQPQHF. Combining the CDR3 with reference TRBV30 and TRBJ1-5 gives the whole variable domain SQTIHQWPATLVQPVGSPLSLECTVEGTSNPNLYWYRQAAGRGLQLLFYSVGIGQISSEVPQNLSASRPQDRQFILSSKKLLLSDSGFYLCAWGTGNSNQPQHFGDGTRLSIL.

The chain uses TRBV21-1 and TRBJ2-7; TRBD1 reflects the table's D call only, with no check against the DNA. TRBV21-1 is assigned pseudogene status. The CDR3 is 13 residues long. The CDR3 sequence is CASSNPHRGEQYF. CDR3 bases: TGTGCCAGCAGCAACCCCCACAGGGGCGAGCAGTACTTC.

V is TRBV19 and J is TRBJ2-5, with unresolved D. CDR1 and CDR2 (germline): LNHDA, SQIVND (reference sequence). Trimming removed 4 bases from V and 2 bases from J, with 17 bases in between. The CDR3 is made up of 16 amino acids. CDR3 DNA: TGTGCCAGTAGTACCCTCTCTCAGACACTGCAAGAGACCCAGTACTTC. This gives the protein CASSTLSQTLQETQYF.

The table lists this clone with a few counts. This chain links TRBV4-1 with TRBJ2-7; no definite D call. V lost 1 base and J lost 2, with 9 bases in between. Germline V lookup: CDR1 MGHRA, CDR2 YSYEKL. This CDR3 is built from 14 residues. The CDR3 loop reads CASSQGGRTYEQYF. In DNA form, the CDR3 reads TGCGCCAGCAGCCAAGGCGGCCGAACCTACGAGCAGTACTTC.

The chain combines TRBV29-1 with TRBJ1-5; D ambiguous. The V gene's germline CDR1 is SQVTM and CDR2 ANQGSEA. The ends were cut back, 6 bases at V and 3 bases at J, with 12 bases in the middle. The CDR3 is 13 amino acids. The DNA of the CDR3 is TGCAGCGTGGTGTCAGTCGACAATCAGCCCCAGCATTTT. Translated, it gives CSVVSVDNQPQHF. The entire variable domain, with the rest obtained from reference TRBV29-1 and TRBJ1-5, is as follows: SAVISQKPSRDICQRGTSLTIQCQVDSQVTMMFWYRQQPGQSLTLIATANQGSEATYESGFVIDKFPISRPNLTFSTLTVSNMSPEDSSIYLCSVVSVDNQPQHFGDGTRLSIL.

The chain carries TRBV30 and TRBJ1-5; perhaps TRBD1 as D (6 bases). Trimming shortened V by 3 bases and J by 2 bases, and 11 bases separated the two germline ends. CDR1 and CDR2 (germline): GTSNPN, SVGIG (reference sequence). The CDR3 sequence is 14 residues long. The CDR3: CAWRGRGGNQPQHF. DNA for the CDR3: TGTGCCTGGAGGGGCAGGGGCGGCAATCAGCCCCAGCATTTT.

The chain uses TRBV6-6 and TRBJ1-3, with 9 bases fitting TRBD1. The CDR3 has 16 amino acids. CDR1 is MNHNY, CDR2 SVGAGI, per germline (reference sequence). J gave up 0 bases and V 5 bases, and 5 bases lay outside the gene matches. CDR3 coding DNA: TGTGCCAGCAGTGGCCGGGACAGGGCCTCTGGAAACACCATATATTTT. It encodes CASSGRDRASGNTIYF.

The J gene is TRBJ2-7, the V gene TRBV4-1; 11 nucleotides agree with TRBD1. Germline CDR1 and CDR2: MGHRA and YSYEKL. The length of the CDR3 is 15 residues. V lost 4 bases and J lost 5; bases outside the gene matches: 7. CDR3 DNA sequence: TGCGCCAGCAGCCCTCACGGACAGGGGGCCGACGAGCAGTACTTC. Translated: CASSPHGQGADEQYF.

This chain joins TRBV5-1 and TRBJ2-7; 11 bases match TRBD2. Germline trimming cut 1 base from V and 4 bases from J; bases unmatched to any gene: 7. CDR1 is SGHRS and CDR2 is YFSETQ in the germline V gene. The CDR3 consists of 16 residues. The CDR3 DNA is TGCGCCAGCAGCTTGATCGGGGGACTAGCGGAGTACGAGCAGTACTTC. Residues: CASSLIGGLAEYEQYF.

The chain combines TRBV6-6 with TRBJ1-3; D perhaps matches TRBD1 (6 bases). Germline CDR1 and CDR2: MNHNY and SVGAGI (reference sequence). V lost 6 bases and J 0 bases, leaving 9 bases between the germline ends. The CDR3 is 14 amino acids. CDR3 nucleotides: TGTGCCAGCAGAAAGGGGGTCTCTGGAAACACCATATATTTT. Translating gives CASRKGVSGNTIYF.

This chain uses TRBV5-6 with TRBJ1-2, with TRBD1 matching over 9 bases. V lost 4 bases to trimming and J lost 2 bases; unmatched junction nucleotides: 6. CDR1 and CDR2 (germline): SGHDT, YYEEEE. The CDR3 sequence is 15 residues long. CDR3 coding DNA: TGTGCCAGCAGCGCCGGACAGGGGCTCAACTATGGCTACACCTTC. It is translated as CASSAGQGLNYGYTF.

This clone has a handful of counts. This chain's CDR3 is CASSQAGTADYGYTF. The CDR3 DNA is TGCGCCAGCAGCCAAGCCGGGACAGCGGACTATGGCTACACCTTC. The chain carries TRBV4-1 and TRBJ1-2; 7 nucleotides agree with TRBD1. Germline lookup yields CDR1 MGHRA and CDR2 YSYEKL. CDR3 size: 15 residues. The V and J ends lost 1 base and 3 bases, in that order; junction bases with no gene match: 5.

The J gene is TRBJ1-5, the V gene TRBV30; no clear D. This CDR3 has 13 residues. Between the trimmed V and J ends, which lost 1 base and 3 bases, there was a span of 7 bases. The germline V gene has CDR1 GTSNPN and CDR2 SVGIG (reference sequence). The CDR3 nucleotides read TGTGCCTGGAGTGCGGGGTCCAATCAGCCCCAGCATTTT. It encodes CAWSAGSNQPQHF.

V usage is TRBV4-1 and J usage is TRBJ1-4, with 8 positions matching TRBD1. The CDR3 consists of 20 residues. V shed 4 bases and J 2 bases; nucleotides not matched to a gene: 18. From germline, CDR1 is MGHRA and CDR2 YSYEKL. The CDR3 DNA reads as TGCGCCAGCAGCCGAGCCGGACAGGGAGGTTCTTATACGACTAATGAAAAACTGTTTTTT. Translated, it gives CASSRAGQGGSYTTNEKLFF.

The V gene is TRBV7-9, the J gene TRBJ1-1; 9 positions agree with TRBD1. Looked up from germline, CDR1 is SEHNR and CDR2 is FQNEAQ (reference sequence). With V trimmed by 7 bases and J by 1 base, 13 bases remained unmatched. CDR3 size: 17 residues. The CDR3 nucleotides are TGTGCCAGCATGCCACTACAGGGGGCCAAGGGGAACACTGAAGCTTTCTTT. It codes for CASMPLQGAKGNTEAFF.

J is TRBJ1-1 and V is TRBV5-8; D not resolved. CDR1 is SGHTS and CDR2 is YDEGEE in the germline V gene. The CDR3 consists of 14 residues. Trimming stripped 4 bases from V and 2 bases from J, with 12 bases between. As DNA, the CDR3 is TGTGCCAGCAGCCCGTATACAGCAAACACTGAAGCTTTCTTT. This codes for CASSPYTANTEAFF.

This clone appeared a few times. V and J are TRBV7-9 and TRBJ2-1; tentative D call: TRBD1 (7 bases). CDR3 length equals 15 residues. Trimming removed 5 bases at V and 6 bases at J, with 17 bases between. Germline V gene lookup returns CDR1 SEHNR and CDR2 FQNEAQ (reference sequence). The CDR3 region has the DNA TGTGCCAGCAGCCCGCTCTCAGGGGGGCCCAATGAGCAGTTCTTC. Protein product: CASSPLSGGPNEQFF.

The chain combines TRBV7-7 with TRBJ1-6; no clear D gene. The germline V gene has CDR1 SSHAT and CDR2 FNYEAQ (reference sequence). The V gene lost 5 bases and the J gene lost 4 bases, with 12 bases spanning the gap. There are 15 residues in the CDR3. CDR3 in DNA: TGTGCCAGCAGCCGCGCGCAGACATATAATTCACCCCTCCACTTT. This translates into CASSRAQTYNSPLHF.

The gene calls are TRBV24-1 and TRBJ2-3; TRBD2 might be the D (7 bases). Germline CDR1 reads KGHDR; CDR2 reads SFDVKD. The CDR3 covers 15 residues. V lost 3 bases and J 6 bases, leaving 15 bases between the germline ends. For the CDR3, the DNA is TGTGCCACCAGTGATGAGGGGGGGGGCTTGGATACGCAGTATTTT. This gives the protein CATSDEGGGLDTQYF.

The chain recombines TRBV10-3 with TRBJ2-7, with 9 bases identical to TRBD1. The V and J ends lost 3 bases and 6 bases, in that order; junction bases with no gene match: 6. From germline, CDR1 is ENHRY and CDR2 SYGVKD. The CDR3 loop spans 14 amino acids. The DNA of the CDR3 is TGTGCCATCAGTGATGGGACAGGGATTGGCGAGCAGTACTTC. It specifies CAISDGTGIGEQYF.

This clone was seen only a few times. The rearrangement uses TRBV12-3 or TRBV12-4 and TRBJ1-1; 8 bases are shared with TRBD1. CDR3 length equals 12 residues. With V trimmed by 6 bases and J by 5 bases, 2 bases remained unmatched. CDR3 bases: TGTGCCAGCAGCCAGGGGGCAACTGAAGCTTTCTTT. Translating it yields CASSQGATEAFF.

This CDR3 reads CSVGTGTPNSPLHF. CDR3 coding DNA: TGCAGCGTTGGGACAGGGACCCCTAATTCACCCCTCCACTTT. The J gene is TRBJ1-6, the V gene TRBV29-1; 8 bases match TRBD1. After removal of 4 bases from V and 6 bases from J, the junction contained 5 bases not matched to a gene. The CDR3 is made up of 14 amino acids. Germline V gene sequence: CDR1 SQVTM, CDR2 ANQGSEA.